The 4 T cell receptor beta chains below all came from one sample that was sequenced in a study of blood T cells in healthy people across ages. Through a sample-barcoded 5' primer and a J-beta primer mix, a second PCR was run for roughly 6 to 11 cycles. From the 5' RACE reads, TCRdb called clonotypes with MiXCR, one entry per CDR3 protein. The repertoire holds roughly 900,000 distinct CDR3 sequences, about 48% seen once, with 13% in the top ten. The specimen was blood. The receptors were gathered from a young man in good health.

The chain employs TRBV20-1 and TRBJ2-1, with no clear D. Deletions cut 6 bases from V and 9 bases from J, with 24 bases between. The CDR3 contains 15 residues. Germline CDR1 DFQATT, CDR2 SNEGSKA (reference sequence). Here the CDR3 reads CSATVDTSSIAEQFF. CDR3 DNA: TGCAGTGCCACAGTCGATACCTCCTCTATCGCTGAGCAGTTCTTC.

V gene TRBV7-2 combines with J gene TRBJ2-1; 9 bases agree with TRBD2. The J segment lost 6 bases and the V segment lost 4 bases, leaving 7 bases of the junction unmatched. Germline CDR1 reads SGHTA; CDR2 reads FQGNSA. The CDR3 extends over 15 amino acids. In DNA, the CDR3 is TGTGCCAGCAGCTCTAGCGGGGCGGCGAGCAATGAGCAGTTCTTC. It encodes CASSSSGAASNEQFF.

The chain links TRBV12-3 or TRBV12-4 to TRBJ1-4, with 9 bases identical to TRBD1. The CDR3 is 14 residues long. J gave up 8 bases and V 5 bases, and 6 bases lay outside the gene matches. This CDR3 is CASSQQGAREKLFF. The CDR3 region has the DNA TGTGCCAGCAGTCAACAGGGGGCTCGAGAAAAACTGTTTTTT.

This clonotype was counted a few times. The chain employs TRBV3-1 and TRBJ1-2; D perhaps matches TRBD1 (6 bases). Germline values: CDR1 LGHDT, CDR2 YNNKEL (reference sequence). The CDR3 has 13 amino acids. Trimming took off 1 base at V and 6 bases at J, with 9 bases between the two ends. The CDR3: CASSQAQGNGYTF. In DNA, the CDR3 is TGTGCCAGCAGCCAAGCACAGGGTAATGGCTACACCTTC.